This TCR beta chain was identified during a study of human T cells and chemical hapten exposure. TCRdb fed the RACE reads into MiXCR, producing one record per CDR3 protein. The sample lists some 400,000 distinct CDR3 sequences; roughly 5% were seen once. This clonotype was seen a handful of times. Time point: patch test 1, 2 weeks after DPC sensitization. The treatment was: therapeutic diphenylcyclopropenone sensitization with weekly scalp DPC. This clonotype was sampled from a woman in her 50s with alopecia areata. Some clones in this sample may be carry-over from other donors' samples. Source: whole blood, taken in connection with sensitization to the hapten diphenylcyclopropenone (DPC).

CDR3 sequence reads: CASSPGGGGTGTEAFF. In DNA form, the CDR3 reads TGTGCCAGCAGCCCGGGGGGGGGCGGGACTGGCACTGAAGCTTTCTTT. The V and J genes are TRBV12-3 or TRBV12-4 and TRBJ1-1, with D perhaps matching TRBD1 (6 bases). V dropped 6 bases and J dropped 4 bases, with 21 bases sitting between them. CDR3 length: 16 amino acids.